These 30 T cell receptor beta chains were all obtained from the same sample, sequenced in a study of T cell repertoires in cytomegalovirus infection (dated by TCRdb to the late 2010s). For these receptors, no antigen is known. The sample's treatment or condition label is to be understood as: in vitro stimulation with specific CMV peptide epitopes to enrich CMV-specific T cells. The listed sequencing device is Illumina HiSeq 1500. TCRdb trimmed public reads at Q25 via fastp, called clones via MiXCR and kept in-frame beta chains. Each entry merges the rows of one CDR3 protein and shows their most common DNA and genes. The sample data list tens of thousands of distinct CDR3 sequences, and roughly 20% of these were observed just once. The ten most abundant clones make up 26% of the sample. This sample comprised CD8+ T cells from cultured PBMCs, obtained from culture after CMV antigen stimulation. The origin of the receptors is a human donor in good health (CMV status not recorded). Some clones in this sample may be carry-over from other donors' samples.

The chain carries TRBV27 and TRBJ1-1, with TRBD1 as a possible D gene (5 bases). CDR1 MNHEY and CDR2 SMNVEV come from the germline V gene (reference sequence). The CDR3 loop spans 15 amino acids. The V gene lost 0 bases and the J gene lost 3 bases, with 11 bases spanning the gap. CDR3 DNA: TGTGCCAGCAGTTTATCGCAGGGAGGGGACACTGAAGCTTTCTTT. Its protein is CASSLSQGGDTEAFF.

The chain has TRBV4-1 and TRBJ2-1; TRBD1 agrees at 8 bases. Germline CDR1 MGHRA, CDR2 YSYEKL. This CDR3 is built from 14 residues. The ends lost 2 bases at V and 8 bases at J; junction bases unmatched: 5. The CDR3 protein is CASSQRQGAHEQFF. CDR3 in DNA: TGCGCCAGCAGCCAAAGGCAGGGGGCCCATGAGCAGTTCTTC.

This clonotype was seen a few times. Sequence at one end of the junction differs from germline and may be a read error. The genes are TRBV20-1 and TRBJ2-7, with 8 bases lining up with TRBD1. In germline, CDR1 is DFQATT, CDR2 SNEGSKA (reference sequence). The CDR3 sequence is 14 residues long. The CDR3 is CSARVEDRVNEQYF. The CDR3, as DNA: TGTAGTGCTAGAGTGGAGGACAGGGTGAACGAGCAGTACTTC.

This clonotype was detected only a few times. CDR3 DNA sequence: TGCGCCAGCAGTGAGTCGTGGACAGTTAACTATGGCTACACCTTC. This encodes CASSESWTVNYGYTF. This chain links TRBV10-2 with TRBJ1-2; the D gene is possibly TRBD1 (6 bases). Looked up from germline, CDR1 is WSHSY and CDR2 is SAAADI. V was trimmed by 0 bases and J by 1 base, leaving 9 bases between them. CDR3 length: 15 residues.

This clonotype has just a few counts. The rearrangement links TRBV5-1 to TRBJ2-7, with D hard to call. Germline V lookup: CDR1 SGHRS, CDR2 YFSETQ. The V end was cut by 1 base, the J end by 3 bases, with 8 bases between. This CDR3 region has 13 residues. CDR3 sequence reads: CASSLKSGYEQYF. The CDR3 DNA reads TGCGCCAGCAGCTTGAAGTCGGGCTACGAGCAGTACTTC.

The V and J genes are TRBV7-6 and TRBJ2-1; 11 bases map to TRBD2. CDR1 and CDR2 from the germline V gene are SGHVS and FNYEAQ. V lost 5 bases, J lost 6 bases, and 12 bases stayed unmatched. This CDR3 region has 17 residues. CDR3 region: CASSMPPGLAVLNEQFF. DNA for the CDR3: TGTGCCAGCAGCATGCCGCCGGGACTAGCGGTCCTCAATGAGCAGTTCTTC.

The V gene is TRBV27, the J gene TRBJ2-1, with 8 bases that match TRBD2. There are 17 residues in the CDR3. Germline V gene data show CDR1 as MNHEY and CDR2 as SMNVEV (reference sequence). V lost 5 bases, J lost 7 bases, and 16 bases stayed unmatched. Here the CDR3 reads CASSPGIGAGEWNEQFF. The CDR3 bases are TGTGCCAGCAGTCCAGGTATAGGAGCGGGAGAATGGAATGAGCAGTTCTTC.

This sequence joins TRBV15 and TRBJ2-3; D is unresolved. This CDR3 is built from 11 residues. V lost 9 bases to trimming and J lost 6 bases, with 10 bases between them. Looked up from germline, CDR1 is LNHNV and CDR2 is YYDKDF (reference sequence). This CDR3 reads CATSLVDTQYF. As DNA, the CDR3 is TGTGCCACGTCTTTAGTGGATACGCAGTATTTT.

The gene calls are TRBV6-8 and TRBJ2-7, with D possibly called TRBD1 or TRBD2 (6 bases each). Trimming removed 6 bases from V and 3 bases from J, with 15 bases in between. The CDR3 is 14 residues long. Germline V gene sequence: CDR1 MNHGY, CDR2 SAAAGT. This CDR3 reads CASRGGITYYEQYF. For the CDR3, the DNA is TGTGCCAGCAGAGGGGGGATCACCTACTACGAGCAGTACTTC.

This clonotype turned up a few times. The rearrangement joins TRBV10-3 to TRBJ1-1; TRBD1 aligns across 8 bases. CDR3 length: 15 residues. CDR1 and CDR2 from the germline V gene are ENHRY and SYGVKD. The V and J ends lost 4 bases and 3 bases, in that order; junction bases with no gene match: 7. CDR3 DNA: TGTGCCATCAGTGTCCGGACAGGGTCGGACACTGAAGCTTTCTTT. The encoded protein is CAISVRTGSDTEAFF.

This clonotype has just a few counts. The gene calls are TRBV6-6 and TRBJ2-5; the D is unclear. This CDR3 has 13 residues. Germline CDR1 MNHNY, CDR2 SVGAGI (reference sequence). V dropped 2 bases and J dropped 8 bases, with 12 bases sitting between them. CDR3 in DNA: TGTGCCAGCAGTTACCCTGAACTTCTTACCCAGTACTTC. It encodes CASSYPELLTQYF.

V gene TRBV12-3 or TRBV12-4 combines with J gene TRBJ2-7; TRBD2 agrees at 10 bases. The CDR3 runs 16 residues. Trimming at V came to 9 bases and at J to 7 bases, leaving 18 bases not matched to a gene. CDR3 sequence (DNA): TGTGCCAGTGCACCCCCCCGAGGGCTAGCGGGAGAGGAGCAGTACTTC. This gives the protein CASAPPRGLAGEEQYF.

This clonotype was picked up a small number of times. V is TRBV11-2 and J is TRBJ2-7; 11 nucleotides align to TRBD2. CDR3 length equals 13 residues. In germline, CDR1 is SGHAT, CDR2 FQNNGV. V lost 10 bases and J lost 2; bases outside the gene matches: 4. CDR3 sequence: CAISLAGAYEQYF. In DNA form, the CDR3 reads TGTGCCATCTCACTAGCGGGGGCCTACGAGCAGTACTTC.

This clonotype was seen only a few times. This chain links TRBV20-1 with TRBJ1-2, with unresolved D. CDR1 is DFQATT and CDR2 is SNEGSKA in the germline V gene (reference sequence). The CDR3 runs to 13 residues. Between the trimmed V and J ends, which lost 6 bases and 0 bases, there was a span of 11 bases. The CDR3 DNA reads TGCAGTGCCCTCCCCCCCGCTAACTATGGCTACACCTTC. This translates into CSALPPANYGYTF.

This chain uses TRBV9 with TRBJ2-1, with a weak D call TRBD1 (5 bases). The V gene lost 0 bases and the J gene lost 10 bases, with 17 bases spanning the gap. The V gene's germline CDR1 is SGDLS and CDR2 YYNGEE. The CDR3 extends over 15 amino acids. The DNA for the CDR3 is TGTGCCAGCAGCGTAGAAGGCAGGGCCCATGGGGAGCAGTTCTTC. It is translated as CASSVEGRAHGEQFF. The variable domain in full, with the rest retrieved from reference TRBV9 and TRBJ2-1, is DSGVTQTPKHLITATGQRVTLRCSPRSGDLSVYWYQQSLDQGLQFLIQYYNGEERAKGNILERFSAQQFPDLHSELNLSSLELGDSALYFCASSVEGRAHGEQFFGPGTRLTVL.

This clonotype occurred a few times. CDR3 protein: CASSTEYDSSNQPQHF. In nucleotides, the CDR3 is TGTGCCAGTAGTACAGAATACGACAGTAGCAATCAGCCCCAGCATTTT. V and J are TRBV19 and TRBJ1-5, with D tentatively TRBD1 (5 bases). Germline CDR1 LNHDA, CDR2 SQIVND (reference sequence). V shed 4 bases and J shed 0 bases, with 13 bases lying between them. The CDR3 is 16 amino acids.

This clonotype rates as medium-sized (0.01 to 0.1%). V and J are TRBV7-9 and TRBJ2-7; 7 bases map to TRBD2. The CDR3 contains 14 residues. V dropped 5 bases and J dropped 3; count of bases not matched to a gene: 7. Germline CDR1 and CDR2: SEHNR and FQNEAQ (reference sequence). CDR3 bases: TGTGCCAGCAGCCCACAGGCGGGGGACTACGAGCAGTACTTC. Protein: CASSPQAGDYEQYF.

This clonotype was seen only a few times. The chain carries TRBV12-3 or TRBV12-4 and TRBJ2-7, with 12 nucleotides matching TRBD1. CDR3 size: 15 residues. The V segment lost 5 bases and the J segment 5 bases; nucleotides outside the gene matches: 7. CDR3 loop: CASSPGDRGHHEQYF. CDR3 coding DNA: TGTGCCAGCAGTCCCGGGGACAGGGGGCATCACGAGCAGTACTTC.

The chain couples TRBV7-8 to TRBJ2-6; tentative D call: TRBD1 (6 bases). CDR3 size: 14 residues. V was clipped by 0 bases and J by 12 bases, with 12 bases between them. CDR1 and CDR2 (germline): SGHVS, FQNEAQ. The CDR3 region has the DNA TGTGCCAGCAGCTTAGCACAGGGTGAAGGCGTCCTGACTTTC. This codes for CASSLAQGEGVLTF.

This clonotype was observed many times. V and J are TRBV4-1 and TRBJ2-1; TRBD1 aligns across 10 bases. V was clipped by 2 bases and J by 5 bases; unmatched bases: 9. CDR1 MGHRA and CDR2 YSYEKL come from the germline V gene. CDR3 length: 17 residues. The CDR3 sequence is CASSQLDSGQGNNEQFF. The CDR3 DNA reads TGCGCCAGCAGCCAATTAGACTCGGGACAGGGGAACAATGAGCAGTTCTTC.

This clonotype was counted a few times. This sequence joins TRBV7-8 and TRBJ2-1, with a tentative D call TRBD2 (5 bases). The CDR3 length is 19 residues. The V gene's germline CDR1 is SGHVS and CDR2 FQNEAQ. V was trimmed by 4 bases and J by 7 bases, leaving 29 bases between them. This CDR3 reads CASSSWESSATLMTNEQFF. The CDR3 nucleotides read TGTGCCAGCAGCTCCTGGGAGTCGAGCGCGACCCTAATGACTAATGAGCAGTTCTTC.

This clonotype was seen more than once but under ten times. V is TRBV6-2 or TRBV6-3 and J is TRBJ1-5; no definite D call. CDR1 and CDR2 from the germline V gene are MNHEY and SVGEGT. The CDR3 totals 18 residues. Trimming took 2 bases from V and 2 from J, leaving 19 bases between them. The CDR3 DNA follows: TGTGCCAGCAGTTACACCGTAATCTCGACGAGAGGCAATCAGCCCCAGCATTTT. This gives the protein CASSYTVISTRGNQPQHF.

This clonotype has more than one count but fewer than ten. The gene calls are TRBV7-6 and TRBJ2-1; D remains ambiguous. The CDR3 is 16 residues long. V was shortened by 2 bases and J by 4 bases, with 15 bases between the two germline ends. CDR1 and CDR2 (germline): SGHVS, FNYEAQ. The CDR3 spells CASSLSFIGQYNEQFF. Here the CDR3 DNA reads TGTGCCAGCAGCTTAAGTTTTATCGGGCAATACAATGAGCAGTTCTTC.

The gene calls are TRBV7-9 and TRBJ2-5; 8 nucleotides line up with TRBD1. CDR3 length: 16 residues. V was pared by 5 bases and J by 5 bases, with 13 bases of the junction left unmatched. CDR1 SEHNR and CDR2 FQNEAQ come from the germline V gene (reference sequence). The CDR3 coding sequence is TGTGCCAGCAGCCCAACAGGGGGGTATGAGCAGGAGACCCAGTACTTC. The encoded protein is CASSPTGGYEQETQYF.

The rearrangement uses TRBV15 and TRBJ2-7; no clear D gene. There are 13 residues in the CDR3. V was trimmed by 0 bases and J by 5 bases, leaving 8 bases between them. Germline V lookup: CDR1 LNHNV, CDR2 YYDKDF (reference sequence). The CDR3 DNA reads as TGTGCCACCAGCAGAGACAGGTTCGACGAGCAGTACTTC. Its translation: CATSRDRFDEQYF. Together with reference TRBV15 and TRBJ2-7, the CDR3 gives the full variable domain: DAMVIQNPRYQVTQFGKPVTLSCSQTLNHNVMYWYQQKSSQAPKLLFHYYDKDFNNEADTPDNFQSRRPNTSFCFLDIRSPGLGDTAMYLCATSRDRFDEQYFGPGTRLTVT.

This clonotype was seen a few times. The V call is TRBV12-3 or TRBV12-4, the J call TRBJ2-3, with 9 bases fitting TRBD1. The CDR3 has 16 amino acids. J was trimmed by 4 bases and V by 5 bases; bases with no gene match: 10. CDR3 sequence reads: CASSTRDREMADTQYF. In DNA, the CDR3 is TGTGCCAGCAGTACCCGGGACAGGGAAATGGCAGATACGCAGTATTTT.

This clonotype was counted only a few times. The CDR3 coding sequence is TGTGCCAGCAGGGGCCCAGGGGGCCTGAGCACAGATACGCAGTATTTT. Amino acid sequence: CASRGPGGLSTDTQYF. J is TRBJ2-3 and V is TRBV28; 8 bases agree with TRBD1. The ends lost 6 bases at V and 0 bases at J; junction bases unmatched: 8. The CDR3 runs 16 residues. Germline V gene sequence: CDR1 MDHEN, CDR2 SYDVKM.

This clonotype was counted between two and nine times. The V and J genes are TRBV10-2 and TRBJ2-2; 7 nucleotides match TRBD2. Germline V gene sequence: CDR1 WSHSY, CDR2 SAAADI. The V gene end was trimmed by 10 bases and the J gene end by 3 bases; junction bases not matched to a gene: 8. The CDR3 runs 14 residues. For the CDR3, the DNA is TGCGCCACCTCCGTGAGCGGGGACACCGGGGAGCTGTTTTTT. It is translated as CATSVSGDTGELFF.

The chain joins TRBV29-1 to TRBJ2-2; no reliable D call. Germline CDR1 SQVTM, CDR2 ANQGSEA. V lost 7 bases and J lost 3, with 3 bases in between. The CDR3 covers 10 residues. CDR3 sequence (DNA): TGCAGCGCCTACACCGGGGAGCTGTTTTTT. Translation: CSAYTGELFF.

The chain couples TRBV7-6 to TRBJ2-7, with D perhaps given as TRBD1 or TRBD2 (5 bases each). Germline V CDR1 and CDR2: SGHVS, FNYEAQ. The V gene lost 5 bases and the J gene lost 6 bases, with 14 bases spanning the gap. CDR3 length: 13 residues. DNA of the CDR3: TGTGCCAGCAGCCTTACTCCTGGGGGCGAGCAGTACTTC. It specifies CASSLTPGGEQYF.